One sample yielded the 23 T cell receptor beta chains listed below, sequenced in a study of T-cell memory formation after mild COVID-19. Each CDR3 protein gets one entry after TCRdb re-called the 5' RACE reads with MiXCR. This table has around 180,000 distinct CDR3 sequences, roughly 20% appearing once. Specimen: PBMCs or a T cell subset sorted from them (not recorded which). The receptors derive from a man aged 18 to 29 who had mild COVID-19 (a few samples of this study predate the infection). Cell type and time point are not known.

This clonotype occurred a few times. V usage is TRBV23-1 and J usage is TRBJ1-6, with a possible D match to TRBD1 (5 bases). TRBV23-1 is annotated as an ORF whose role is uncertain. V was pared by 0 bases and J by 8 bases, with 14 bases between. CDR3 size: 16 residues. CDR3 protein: CASSQSGRDYHSPLHF. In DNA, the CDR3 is TGCGCCAGCAGTCAATCCGGCAGGGATTATCATTCACCCCTCCACTTT.

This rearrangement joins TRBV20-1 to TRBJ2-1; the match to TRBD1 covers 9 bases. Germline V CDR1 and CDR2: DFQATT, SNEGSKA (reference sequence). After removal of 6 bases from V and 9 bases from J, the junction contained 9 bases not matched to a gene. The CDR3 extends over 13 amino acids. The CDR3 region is CSATRQGEAEQFF. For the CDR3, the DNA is TGCAGTGCCACCAGACAGGGGGAGGCTGAGCAGTTCTTC.

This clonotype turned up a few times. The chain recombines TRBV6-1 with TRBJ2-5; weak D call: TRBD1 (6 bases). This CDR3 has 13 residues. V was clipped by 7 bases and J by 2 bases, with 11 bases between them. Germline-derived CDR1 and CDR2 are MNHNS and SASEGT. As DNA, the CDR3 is TGTGCCAGCACCGGACAGCCGCAAGAGACCCAGTACTTC. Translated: CASTGQPQETQYF.

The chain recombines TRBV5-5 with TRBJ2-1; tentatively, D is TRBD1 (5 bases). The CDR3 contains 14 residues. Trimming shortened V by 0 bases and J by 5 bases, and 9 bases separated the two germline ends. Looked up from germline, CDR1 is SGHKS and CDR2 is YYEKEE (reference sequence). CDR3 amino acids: CASSLVQGNNEQFF. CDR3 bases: TGTGCCAGCAGCTTGGTTCAGGGAAACAATGAGCAGTTCTTC.

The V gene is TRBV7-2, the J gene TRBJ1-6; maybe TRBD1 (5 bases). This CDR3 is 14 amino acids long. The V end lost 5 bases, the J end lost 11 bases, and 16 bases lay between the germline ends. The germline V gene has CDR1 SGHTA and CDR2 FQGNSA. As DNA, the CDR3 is TGTGCCAGCAGCAGCCCCGGGGGTAGGACACCCCTCCACTTT. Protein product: CASSSPGGRTPLHF.

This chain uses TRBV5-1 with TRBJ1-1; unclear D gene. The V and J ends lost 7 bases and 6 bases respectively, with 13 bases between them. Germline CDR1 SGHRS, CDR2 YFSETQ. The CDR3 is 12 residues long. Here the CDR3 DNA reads TGCGCCAGCGACTTCGACCCCTCTGAAGCTTTCTTT. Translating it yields CASDFDPSEAFF.

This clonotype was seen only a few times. This CDR3 is CATRGPQPGELFF. In DNA, the CDR3 is TGTGCCACTCGGGGCCCGCAGCCCGGGGAGCTGTTTTTT. The V gene is TRBV6-5, the J gene TRBJ2-2; D tentatively fits TRBD1 or TRBD2 (5 bases each). The CDR3 is 13 residues long. With 10 bases removed from V and 6 bases from J, the gap between germline ends came to 15 bases. Germline assignment: CDR1 MNHEY and CDR2 SVGAGI.

CDR3: CASSLRLAGFRDTQYF. The CDR3 DNA follows: TGTGCCAGCAGCCTAAGACTAGCGGGGTTCCGAGATACGCAGTATTTT. This chain joins TRBV7-9 and TRBJ2-3, with TRBD2 identical over 11 bases. V lost 5 bases, J lost 5 bases, and 9 bases stayed unmatched. Germline CDR1 is SEHNR and CDR2 is FQNEAQ (reference sequence). The CDR3 contains 16 residues.

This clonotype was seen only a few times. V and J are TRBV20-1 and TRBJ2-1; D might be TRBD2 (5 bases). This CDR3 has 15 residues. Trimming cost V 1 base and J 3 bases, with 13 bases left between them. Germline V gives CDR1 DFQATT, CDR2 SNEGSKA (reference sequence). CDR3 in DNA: TGCAGTGCTAGAGGGCCCCTAGCAGTCTACAATGAGCAGTTCTTC. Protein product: CSARGPLAVYNEQFF.

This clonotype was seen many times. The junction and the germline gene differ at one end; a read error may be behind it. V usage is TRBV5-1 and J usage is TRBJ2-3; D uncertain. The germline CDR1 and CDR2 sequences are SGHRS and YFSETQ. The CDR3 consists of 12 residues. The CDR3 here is CASSASTDTQYF. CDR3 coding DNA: TGTGCCAGCAGCGCAAGCACAGATACGCAGTATTTT.

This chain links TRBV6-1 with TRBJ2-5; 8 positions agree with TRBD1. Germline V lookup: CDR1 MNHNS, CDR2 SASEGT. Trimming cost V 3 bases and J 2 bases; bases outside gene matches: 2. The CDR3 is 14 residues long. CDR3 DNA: TGTGCCAGCAGTGAGGACAGGGTACAAGAGACCCAGTACTTC. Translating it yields CASSEDRVQETQYF.

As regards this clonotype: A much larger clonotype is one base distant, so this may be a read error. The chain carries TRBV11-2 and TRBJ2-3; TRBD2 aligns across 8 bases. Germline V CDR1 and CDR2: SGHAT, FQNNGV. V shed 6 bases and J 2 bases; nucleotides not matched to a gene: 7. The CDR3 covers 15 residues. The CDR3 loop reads CASRQTRGATDTQYF. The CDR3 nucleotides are TGTGCCAGCAGGCAAACGCGGGGGGCCACAGATACGCAGTATTTT.

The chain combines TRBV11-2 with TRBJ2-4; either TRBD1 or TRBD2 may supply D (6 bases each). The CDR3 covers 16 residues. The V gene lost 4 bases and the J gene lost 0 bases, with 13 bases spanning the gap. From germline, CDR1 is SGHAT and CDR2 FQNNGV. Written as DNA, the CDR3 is TGTGCCAGCAGCTCAAGGGGGGCGACAGCCAAAAACATTCAGTACTTC. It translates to CASSSRGATAKNIQYF.

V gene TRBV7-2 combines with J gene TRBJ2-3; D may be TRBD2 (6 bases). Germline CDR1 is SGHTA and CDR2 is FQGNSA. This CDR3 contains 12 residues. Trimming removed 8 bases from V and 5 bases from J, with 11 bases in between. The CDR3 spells CASRGAGDTQYF. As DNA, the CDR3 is TGTGCCAGCCGCGGGGCCGGAGATACGCAGTATTTT.

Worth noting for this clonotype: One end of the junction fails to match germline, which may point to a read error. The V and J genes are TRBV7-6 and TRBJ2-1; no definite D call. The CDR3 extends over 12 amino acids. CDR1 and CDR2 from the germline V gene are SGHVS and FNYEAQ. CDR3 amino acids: CASSPGLAGSLF. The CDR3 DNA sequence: TGTGCCAGCAGCCCAGGCCTGGCAGGATCCCTCTTC.

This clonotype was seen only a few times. The CDR3 nucleotides read TGTGCCAGCGGGGGAACCACAGATACGCAGTATTTT. Amino acids: CASGGTTDTQYF. The chain has TRBV11-2 and TRBJ2-3; D might be TRBD1 or TRBD2, each matching 5 bases. Trimming pared 8 bases from V and 2 bases from J, leaving 8 bases between. The CDR3 is made up of 12 amino acids. CDR1 is SGHAT and CDR2 is FQNNGV in the germline V gene.

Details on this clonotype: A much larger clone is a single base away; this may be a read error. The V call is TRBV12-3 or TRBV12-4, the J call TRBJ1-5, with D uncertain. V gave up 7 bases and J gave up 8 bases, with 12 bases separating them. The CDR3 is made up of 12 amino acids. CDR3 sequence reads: CASTREDKPQHF. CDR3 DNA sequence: TGTGCCAGCACTCGGGAAGATAAGCCCCAGCATTTT.

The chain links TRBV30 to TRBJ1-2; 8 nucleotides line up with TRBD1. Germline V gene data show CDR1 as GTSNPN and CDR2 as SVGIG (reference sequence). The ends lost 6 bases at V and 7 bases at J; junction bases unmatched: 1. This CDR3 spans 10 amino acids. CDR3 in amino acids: CACRGPGYTF. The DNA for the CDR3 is TGTGCCTGCAGGGGGCCTGGCTACACCTTC. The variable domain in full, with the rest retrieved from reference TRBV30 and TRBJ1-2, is SQTIHQWPATLVQPVGSPLSLECTVEGTSNPNLYWYRQAAGRGLQLLFYSVGIGQISSEVPQNLSASRPQDRQFILSSKKLLLSDSGFYLCACRGPGYTFGSGTRLTVV.

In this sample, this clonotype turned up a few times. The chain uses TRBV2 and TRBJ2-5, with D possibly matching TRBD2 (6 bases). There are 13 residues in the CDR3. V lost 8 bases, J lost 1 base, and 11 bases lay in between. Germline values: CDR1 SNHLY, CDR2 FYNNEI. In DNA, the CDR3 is TGTGCCAGCGTGCGGGATCGCCAAGAGACCCAGTACTTC. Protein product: CASVRDRQETQYF.

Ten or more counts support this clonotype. In DNA form, the CDR3 reads TGTGCCAGTAGTAGGGTCCCTAGCGGGGTGCTTAGCTCCTACAATGAGCAGTTCTTC. Amino acid sequence: CASSRVPSGVLSSYNEQFF. J is TRBJ2-1 and V is TRBV19; 9 bases match TRBD2. The CDR3 is 19 amino acids. Germline CDR1 is LNHDA and CDR2 is SQIVND (reference sequence). V shed 4 bases, J shed 0 bases, and the junction held 13 bases outside the gene matches. Using reference TRBV19 and TRBJ2-1 for the parts outside the CDR3, the full variable domain is DGGITQSPKYLFRKEGQNVTLSCEQNLNHDAMYWYRQDPGQGLRLIYYSQIVNDFQKGDIAEGYSVSREKKESFPLTVTSAQKNPTAFYLCASSRVPSGVLSSYNEQFFGPGTRLTVL.

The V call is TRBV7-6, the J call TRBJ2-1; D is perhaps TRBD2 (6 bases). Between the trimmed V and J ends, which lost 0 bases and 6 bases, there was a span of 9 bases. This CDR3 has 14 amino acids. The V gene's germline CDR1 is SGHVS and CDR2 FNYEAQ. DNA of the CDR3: TGTGCCAGCAGCTTAGCGTCACTAGCCAATGAGCAGTTCTTC. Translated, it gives CASSLASLANEQFF. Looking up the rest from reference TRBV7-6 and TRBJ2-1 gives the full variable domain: GAGVSQSPRYKVTKRGQDVALRCDPISGHVSLYWYRQALGQGPEFLTYFNYEAQQDKSGLPNDRFSAERPEGSISTLTIQRTEQRDSAMYRCASSLASLANEQFFGPGTRLTVL.

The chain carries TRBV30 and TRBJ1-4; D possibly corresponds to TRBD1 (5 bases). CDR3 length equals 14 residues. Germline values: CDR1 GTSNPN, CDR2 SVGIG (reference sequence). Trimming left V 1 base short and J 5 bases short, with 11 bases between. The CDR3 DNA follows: TGTGCCTGGAGTGCGACAGACGTAAATGAAAAACTGTTTTTT. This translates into CAWSATDVNEKLFF.

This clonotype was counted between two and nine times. The CDR3 sequence is CASSVEWLAGTSSYNEQFF. In DNA form, the CDR3 reads TGCGCCAGCAGCGTGGAGTGGCTAGCGGGGACGAGCTCCTACAATGAGCAGTTCTTC. V usage is TRBV5-1 and J usage is TRBJ2-1, with 9 nucleotides matching TRBD2. Germline V lookup: CDR1 SGHRS, CDR2 YFSETQ. The CDR3 extends over 19 amino acids. V gave up 4 bases and J gave up 0 bases; unmatched junction bases: 14.